Listed here are 28 T cell receptor beta chains from one sample, sequenced in a study of blood T cell repertoires in COVID-19. The method was immunoSEQ multiplex PCR; TCRdb's version includes in-frame clones alone and lacks a portion of them. The sample includes 270,000 or so clones, approximately 86% of them seen just once. The specimen sequenced was PBMCs or T cells enriched from blood (not recorded which). These receptors were obtained from a woman aged 18-30 years who had recovered from COVID-19.

This clone was seen a handful of times. The same CDR3 arises from other DNA sequences in this sample as well. The V call is TRBV5-1, the J call TRBJ2-1; TRBD2 is a possible D gene (5 bases). V lost 1 base to trimming and J lost 0 bases, with 5 bases between them. The CDR3 sequence is 14 residues long. CDR1 is SGHRS and CDR2 is YFSETQ in the germline V gene. CDR3 in amino acids: CASSLTSSYNEQFF. The CDR3 region has the DNA TGCGCCAGCAGCTTGACTAGCTCCTACAATGAGCAGTTCTTC.

V gene TRBV9 combines with J gene TRBJ2-1; TRBD2 agrees at 13 bases. The CDR3 runs 19 residues. CDR1 and CDR2 from the germline V gene are SGDLS and YYNGEE. The V segment lost 4 bases and the J segment 0 bases; nucleotides outside the gene matches: 10. DNA for the CDR3: TGTGCCAGCAGCCCTCATGGACTAGCGGGAGAGCACTCCTACAATGAGCAGTTCTTC. Its protein product is CASSPHGLAGEHSYNEQFF.

The gene calls are TRBV25-1 and TRBJ1-1; D is ambiguous. Germline V gene lookup returns CDR1 MGHDK and CDR2 SYGVNS. This CDR3 is 14 amino acids long. Trimming removed 1 base at V and 3 bases at J, with 9 bases between. CDR3 bases: TGTGCCAGCAGTGAATTCCGGGGAGACACTGAAGCTTTCTTT. It codes for CASSEFRGDTEAFF. The complete variable domain, with remaining parts taken from reference TRBV25-1 and TRBJ1-1, reads EADIYQTPRYLVIGTGKKITLECSQTMGHDKMYWYQQDPGMELHLIHYSYGVNSTEKGDLSSESTVSRIRTEHFPLTLESARPSHTSQYLCASSEFRGDTEAFFGQGTRLTVV.

The rearrangement links TRBV6-5 to TRBJ1-2, with 9 bases identical to TRBD1. Germline loops: CDR1 MNHEY, CDR2 SVGAGI. The ends lost 10 bases at V and 6 bases at J; junction bases unmatched: 9. The CDR3 extends over 13 amino acids. The CDR3 sequence is CATLDRGLNGYTF. For the CDR3, the DNA is TGTGCCACCCTGGACAGGGGCCTAAATGGCTACACCTTC.

The V call is TRBV25-1, the J call TRBJ1-1; the match to TRBD1 covers 12 bases. CDR1 and CDR2 (germline): MGHDK, SYGVNS. This CDR3 has 13 residues. The V and J ends lost 5 bases and 9 bases, in that order; junction bases with no gene match: 4. For the CDR3, the DNA is TGTGCCAGCAGTTGGGGGACAGGGGGCAAAGCTTTCTTT. It translates to CASSWGTGGKAFF.

This sequence joins TRBV20-1 and TRBJ2-1; D is possibly TRBD1 (5 bases). The CDR3 is made up of 11 amino acids. The germline V gene has CDR1 DFQATT and CDR2 SNEGSKA (reference sequence). CDR3 DNA sequence: TGCAGCCTCCCAGGGTCCAATGAGCAGTTCTTC. It specifies CSLPGSNEQFF.

The chain links TRBV6-2 or TRBV6-3 to TRBJ2-2, with 10 bases that match TRBD2. J was trimmed by 6 bases and V by 5 bases; bases with no gene match: 9. CDR1 is MNHEY and CDR2 is SVGEGT in the germline V gene. This CDR3 spans 16 amino acids. CDR3 nucleotide sequence: TGTGCCAGCAGTCATAGCGGGGGGATTGGCCCCGGGGAGCTGTTTTTT. It translates to CASSHSGGIGPGELFF.

The V gene is TRBV4-2, the J gene TRBJ2-1, with TRBD2 matching over 11 bases. The ends lost 3 bases at V and 8 bases at J; junction bases unmatched: 9. This CDR3 has 16 residues. CDR1 is LGHNA, CDR2 YNFKEQ, per germline. CDR3 bases: TGTGCCAGCAGCCACTCTAGCGGGGGGCCGGGGTATGAGCAGTTCTTC. The encoded protein is CASSHSSGGPGYEQFF.

This clone occurred once. This chain links TRBV11-3 with TRBJ1-1, with D possibly TRBD1 on 5 matching bases. This CDR3 has 13 amino acids. Trimming pared 8 bases from V and 5 bases from J, leaving 15 bases between. Germline loops: CDR1 SGHNT, CDR2 YENEEA. The CDR3 loop reads CASLQRGWTEAFF. CDR3 bases: TGTGCCAGCCTACAGCGGGGGTGGACTGAAGCTTTCTTT.

V and J are TRBV6-5 and TRBJ1-1; D remains unclear. This CDR3 has 12 residues. V was shortened by 6 bases and J by 4 bases, with 9 bases between the two germline ends. The germline V gene encodes CDR1 MNHEY and CDR2 SVGAGI. CDR3 DNA sequence: TGTGCCAGCAGACGAGGGTCCACTGAAGCTTTCTTT. This gives the protein CASRRGSTEAFF.

The chain recombines TRBV23-1 with TRBJ1-2, with 10 bases identical to TRBD1. TRBV23-1 carries the ORF label, with uncertain function. The CDR3 covers 20 residues. Germline trimming cut 0 bases from V and 3 bases from J; bases unmatched to any gene: 16. CDR3 in amino acids: CASSQSTRDRGQDEDYGYTF. DNA for the CDR3: TGCGCCAGCAGTCAATCGACCCGCGACAGGGGGCAAGATGAAGACTATGGCTACACCTTC.

The chain is built from TRBV7-9 and TRBJ2-5, with 9 bases fitting TRBD2. V was clipped by 6 bases and J by 7 bases; unmatched bases: 9. CDR1 and CDR2 from the germline V gene are SEHNR and FQNEAQ (reference sequence). The CDR3 has 14 residues. Written as DNA, the CDR3 is TGTGCCAGCAGAATTAGCGGGAGAGTTGGGACCCAGTACTTC. Protein: CASRISGRVGTQYF.

The CDR3 here is CASSLSSGTSVNTGELFF. The CDR3 DNA sequence: TGTGCCAGCAGTTTATCATCCGGGACTAGCGTGAACACCGGGGAGCTGTTTTTT. The chain carries TRBV27 and TRBJ2-2; 10 positions match TRBD2. CDR1 MNHEY and CDR2 SMNVEV come from the germline V gene (reference sequence). The CDR3 is made up of 18 amino acids. J gave up 1 base and V 0 bases, and 5 bases lay outside the gene matches.

The rearrangement uses TRBV5-6 and TRBJ2-7, with 8 bases fitting TRBD1. Looked up from germline, CDR1 is SGHDT and CDR2 is YYEEEE. V was pared by 4 bases and J by 3 bases, with 3 bases of the junction left unmatched. This CDR3 spans 13 amino acids. CDR3 nucleotides: TGTGCCAGCAGCCGGGACAGGTACTACGAGCAGTACTTC. Translation gives CASSRDRYYEQYF.

The V gene is TRBV27, the J gene TRBJ1-2, with D tentatively TRBD1 (6 bases). Looked up from germline, CDR1 is MNHEY and CDR2 is SMNVEV (reference sequence). The CDR3 sequence is 14 residues long. V was shortened by 2 bases and J by 6 bases, with 13 bases between the two germline ends. As DNA, the CDR3 is TGTGCCAGCAGTTTAAACAGGGCTTCAGATGGCTACACCTTC. It is translated as CASSLNRASDGYTF.

The V call is TRBV27, the J call TRBJ2-5; 11 bases line up with TRBD2. The CDR3 is made up of 16 amino acids. With V trimmed by 3 bases and J by 0 bases, 3 bases remained unmatched. Germline values: CDR1 MNHEY, CDR2 SMNVEV (reference sequence). CDR3 nucleotides: TGTGCCAGCAGTTTCCCTAGCGGGAGGTACCAAGAGACCCAGTACTTC. Protein: CASSFPSGRYQETQYF.

The chain employs TRBV12-3 or TRBV12-4 and TRBJ1-5; unclear D gene. V was pared by 7 bases and J by 6 bases, with 13 bases between. This CDR3 comprises 13 residues. This CDR3 is CASTWAEGQPQHF. The CDR3 DNA is TGTGCCAGCACCTGGGCGGAGGGTCAGCCCCAGCATTTT.

This sequence joins TRBV6-5 and TRBJ1-2; 11 bases map to TRBD1. The CDR3 totals 14 residues. After removal of 4 bases from V and 5 bases from J, the junction contained 3 bases not matched to a gene. CDR1 is MNHEY and CDR2 is SVGAGI in the germline V gene. The CDR3 coding sequence is TGTGCCAGCAGTTTCGGACAGGGGGCTTATGGCTACACCTTC. Translation: CASSFGQGAYGYTF.

The V gene is TRBV19, the J gene TRBJ2-2; perhaps TRBD1 as D (6 bases). The CDR3 covers 15 residues. V shed 1 base and J shed 4 bases, with 10 bases lying between them. Per the germline V gene, CDR1 is LNHDA and CDR2 is SQIVND (reference sequence). CDR3 amino acids: CASSIGGRGTGELFF. The CDR3 coding sequence is TGTGCCAGTAGTATAGGGGGGCGCGGCACCGGGGAGCTGTTTTTT. Complete variable domain (other parts from reference TRBV19 and TRBJ2-2): DGGITQSPKYLFRKEGQNVTLSCEQNLNHDAMYWYRQDPGQGLRLIYYSQIVNDFQKGDIAEGYSVSREKKESFPLTVTSAQKNPTAFYLCASSIGGRGTGELFFGEGSRLTVL.

The rearrangement joins TRBV5-1 to TRBJ2-7; the match to TRBD2 covers 8 bases. V lost 3 bases to trimming and J lost 6 bases; unmatched junction nucleotides: 14. This CDR3 spans 16 amino acids. Germline loops: CDR1 SGHRS, CDR2 YFSETQ. CDR3: CASSYRTSLGQGEQYF. In DNA form, the CDR3 reads TGCGCCAGCAGCTACCGGACTAGCCTAGGGCAGGGCGAGCAGTACTTC.

The chain links TRBV27 to TRBJ1-1; 7 nucleotides line up with TRBD1. CDR3 length equals 14 residues. Germline V lookup: CDR1 MNHEY, CDR2 SMNVEV (reference sequence). Losses at the gene ends were 5 bases for V and 4 bases for J; bases not matched to a gene: 7. The CDR3 spells CASSKRGQVTEAFF. The CDR3 nucleotides are TGTGCCAGCAGTAAAAGGGGGCAGGTCACTGAAGCTTTCTTT.

The chain has TRBV5-3 and TRBJ2-7, with D possibly matching TRBD1 (7 bases). TRBV5-3 is an ORF for which the function is uncertain. The CDR3 has 17 residues. The V gene lost 8 bases and the J gene lost 2 bases, with 26 bases spanning the gap. In DNA, the CDR3 is TGTGCCAGGAGGACAGGACTTTATAGCGGTCACACCTACGAGCAGTACTTC. As protein: CARRTGLYSGHTYEQYF.

The chain is built from TRBV5-5 and TRBJ2-3, with 7 bases lining up with TRBD1. The germline CDR1 and CDR2 sequences are SGHKS and YYEKEE (reference sequence). The CDR3 runs to 16 residues. The junction had 8 bases not matched to a gene; V was cut back by 1 base and J by 3 bases. This CDR3 reads CASSLLRAGGTDTQYF. Written as DNA, the CDR3 is TGTGCCAGCAGCTTGTTAAGGGCAGGGGGAACAGATACGCAGTATTTT. Filled out from reference TRBV5-5 and TRBJ2-3, the complete variable domain reads DAGVTQSPTHLIKTRGQQVTLRCSPISGHKSVSWYQQVLGQGPQFIFQYYEKEERGRGNFPDRFSARQFPNYSSELNVNALLLGDSALYLCASSLLRAGGTDTQYFGPGTRLTVL.

This sequence joins TRBV25-1 and TRBJ1-1, with 8 bases identical to TRBD1. CDR3 size: 14 residues. Germline trimming cut 7 bases from V and 7 bases from J; bases unmatched to any gene: 11. Germline CDR1 MGHDK, CDR2 SYGVNS. CDR3 in amino acids: CASTQDREPLEAFF. The CDR3 DNA follows: TGTGCCAGCACCCAGGACAGGGAGCCCCTTGAAGCTTTCTTT.

The CDR3 bases are TGTGCCAGCAGCCGTCTTGTCACTGAAGCTTTCTTT. It yields the protein CASSRLVTEAFF. The V and J genes are TRBV7-2 and TRBJ1-1; D unclear. The CDR3 is made up of 12 amino acids. CDR1 and CDR2 (germline): SGHTA, FQGNSA. V dropped 5 bases and J dropped 4 bases, with 8 bases sitting between them.

The V and J genes are TRBV28 and TRBJ2-3; weak D call: TRBD2 (5 bases). The CDR3 loop spans 15 amino acids. V shed 7 bases and J shed 4 bases, with 18 bases lying between them. In germline, CDR1 is MDHEN, CDR2 SYDVKM. The CDR3 protein is CASTKGARVADTQYF. The CDR3 DNA is TGTGCCAGCACCAAGGGAGCGCGGGTTGCAGATACGCAGTATTTT.

This sequence joins TRBV2 and TRBJ2-7, with D tentatively TRBD2 (5 bases). The CDR3 has 14 amino acids. The V gene lost 5 bases and the J gene lost 3 bases, with 14 bases spanning the gap. Germline V gene lookup returns CDR1 SNHLY and CDR2 FYNNEI. For the CDR3, the DNA is TGTGCCAGCAGTACCTGGACTGCGAACTACGAGCAGTACTTC. It specifies CASSTWTANYEQYF. The full variable domain, with the rest looked up from reference TRBV2 and TRBJ2-7, is EPEVTQTPSHQVTQMGQEVILRCVPISNHLYFYWYRQILGQKVEFLVSFYNNEISEKSEIFDDQFSVERPDGSNFTLKIRSTKLEDSAMYFCASSTWTANYEQYFGPGTRLTVT.

The chain combines TRBV29-1 with TRBJ1-2; 8 bases line up with TRBD1. CDR1 and CDR2 from the germline V gene are SQVTM and ANQGSEA. J lost 5 bases, V lost 8 bases, and 13 bases had no gene match. There are 14 residues in the CDR3. The CDR3 coding sequence is TGCAGCACCGGACAGGGCTCTCAAGGATATGGCTACACCTTC. Protein: CSTGQGSQGYGYTF.